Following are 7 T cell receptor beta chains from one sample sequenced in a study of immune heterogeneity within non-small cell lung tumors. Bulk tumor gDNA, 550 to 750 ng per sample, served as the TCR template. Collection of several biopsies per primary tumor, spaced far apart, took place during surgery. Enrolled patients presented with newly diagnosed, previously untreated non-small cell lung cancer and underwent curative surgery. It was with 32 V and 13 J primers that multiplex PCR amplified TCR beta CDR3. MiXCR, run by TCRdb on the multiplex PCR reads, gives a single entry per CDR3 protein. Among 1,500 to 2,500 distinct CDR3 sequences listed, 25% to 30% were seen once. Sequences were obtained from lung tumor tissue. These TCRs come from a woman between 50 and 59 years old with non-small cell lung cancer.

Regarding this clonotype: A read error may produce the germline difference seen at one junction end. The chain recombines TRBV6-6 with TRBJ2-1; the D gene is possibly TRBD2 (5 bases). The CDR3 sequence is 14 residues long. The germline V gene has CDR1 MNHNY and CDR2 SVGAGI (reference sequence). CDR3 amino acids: CASSYSRVYNERFF. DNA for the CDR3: TGTGCCAGCAGTTACTCGAGGGTATACAATGAGCGGTTCTTC.

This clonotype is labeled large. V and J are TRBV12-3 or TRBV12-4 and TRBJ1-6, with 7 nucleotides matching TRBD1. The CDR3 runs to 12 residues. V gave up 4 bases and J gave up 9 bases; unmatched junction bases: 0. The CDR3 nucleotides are TGTGCCAGCAGTTACAGGGGTTCACCCCTCCACTTT. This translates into CASSYRGSPLHF.

The CDR3: CASSLAGSGGDYGYTF. CDR3 nucleotides: TGTGCCAGCAGCTTGGCCGGGTCAGGGGGAGATTATGGCTACACCTTC. The rearrangement links TRBV5-4 to TRBJ1-2, with 7 positions matching TRBD1. The CDR3 contains 16 residues. V dropped 0 bases and J dropped 5; count of bases not matched to a gene: 10. CDR1 is SGHNT, CDR2 YYREEE, per germline (reference sequence).

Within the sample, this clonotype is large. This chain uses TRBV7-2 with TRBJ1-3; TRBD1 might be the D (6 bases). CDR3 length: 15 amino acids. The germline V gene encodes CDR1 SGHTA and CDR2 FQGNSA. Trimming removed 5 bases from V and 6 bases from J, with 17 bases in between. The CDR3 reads CASSPGAGAVNTIYF. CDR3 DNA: TGTGCCAGCAGCCCGGGGGCGGGCGCCGTAAACACCATATATTTT.

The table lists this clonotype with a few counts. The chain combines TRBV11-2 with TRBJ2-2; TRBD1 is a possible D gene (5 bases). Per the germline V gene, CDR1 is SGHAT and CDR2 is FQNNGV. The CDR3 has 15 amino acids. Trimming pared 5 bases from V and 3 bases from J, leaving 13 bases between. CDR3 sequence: CASSPFSRDTGELFF. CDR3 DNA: TGTGCCAGCAGCCCCTTCAGCAGGGACACCGGGGAGCTGTTTTTT.

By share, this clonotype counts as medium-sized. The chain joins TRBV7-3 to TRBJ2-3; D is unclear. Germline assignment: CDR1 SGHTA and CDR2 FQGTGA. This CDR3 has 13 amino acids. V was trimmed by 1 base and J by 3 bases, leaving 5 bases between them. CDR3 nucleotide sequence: TGTGCCAGCAGCTTAATGGGTACAGATACGCAGTATTTT. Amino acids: CASSLMGTDTQYF.

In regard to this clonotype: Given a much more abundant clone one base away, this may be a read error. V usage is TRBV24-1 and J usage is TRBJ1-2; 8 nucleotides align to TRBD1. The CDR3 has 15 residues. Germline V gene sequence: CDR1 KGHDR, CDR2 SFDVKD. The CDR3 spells CPTSGPDRGVYGYTF. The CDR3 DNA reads TGTCCCACCAGTGGTCCAGACAGGGGTGTCTATGGCTACACCTTC.